This TCR beta chain was obtained from a study of shared clonotypes between healthy human individuals. The CDR3 is 17 residues long. V lost 3 bases and J lost 0, with 16 bases in between. Germline V gene lookup returns CDR1 SGHRS and CDR2 YFSETQ. Profiled with immunoSEQ multiplex PCR; TCRdb holds only in-frame clones, not every one. The top ten clones hold 0.11% to 0.15% of a sample with roughly 2.6 million clones, about 92% of them seen once. The V call is TRBV5-1, the J call TRBJ1-3; D may be TRBD1 (5 bases). What was sequenced was naive CD4+ T cells sorted from blood. Subset here: CD45RA+ positively selected. The sequence was collected from a man between 18 and 29 years old in good health. CDR3 DNA sequence: TGCGCCAGCAGCTGGGATTTAACAGGCCCCTCTGGAAACACCATATATTTT. It is translated as CASSWDLTGPSGNTIYF.